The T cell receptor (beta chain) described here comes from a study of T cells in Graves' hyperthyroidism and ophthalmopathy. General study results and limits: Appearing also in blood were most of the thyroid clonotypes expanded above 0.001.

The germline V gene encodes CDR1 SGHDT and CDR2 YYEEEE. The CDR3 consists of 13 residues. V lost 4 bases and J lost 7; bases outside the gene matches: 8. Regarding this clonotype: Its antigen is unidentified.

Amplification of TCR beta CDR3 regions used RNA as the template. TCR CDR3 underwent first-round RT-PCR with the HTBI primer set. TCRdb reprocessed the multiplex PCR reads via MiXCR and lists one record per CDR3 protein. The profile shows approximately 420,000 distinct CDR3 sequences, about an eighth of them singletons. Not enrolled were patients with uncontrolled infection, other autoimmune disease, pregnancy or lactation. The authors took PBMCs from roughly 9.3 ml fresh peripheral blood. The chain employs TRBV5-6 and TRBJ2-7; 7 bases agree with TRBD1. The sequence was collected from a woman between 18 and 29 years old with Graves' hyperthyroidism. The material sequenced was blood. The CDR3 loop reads CASSLKGAREQYF. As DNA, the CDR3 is TGTGCCAGCAGCCTGAAGGGGGCTAGGGAGCAGTACTTC.